The TCR beta chain under discussion was sequenced for a study of T cells in Graves' hyperthyroidism and ophthalmopathy. There are many counts of this clonotype. Its specificity is unknown. RNA transcripts served as the template for amplifying TCR beta CDR3 regions. HTBI primers were employed in a first-round RT-PCR of the TCR CDR3. TCRdb re-called the multiplex PCR reads through MiXCR, storing one row per CDR3 protein. The sample holds about 370,000 distinct CDR3 sequences, 12% to 15% seen once. The CDR3 has 14 amino acids. The V gene end was trimmed by 1 base and the J gene end by 2 bases; junction bases not matched to a gene: 2. Germline assignment: CDR1 SQVTM and CDR2 ANQGSEA. Study-wide results and limits: Model output signaled ophthalmopathy a median 6.5 months ahead of onset.

Sequenced: blood. The genes are TRBV29-1 and TRBJ2-7, with 10 bases matching TRBD2. The TCR comes from an older woman with Graves' ophthalmopathy. CDR3 sequence reads: CSVEGLAGAYEQYF. DNA of the CDR3: TGCAGCGTTGAAGGCCTAGCGGGAGCCTACGAGCAGTACTTC.